The TCR beta chain under discussion was sequenced for a study of shared clonotypes between healthy human individuals. Clones were sequenced by immunoSEQ multiplex PCR, and TCRdb holds only the in-frame ones, with some missing. The sample yields over 1.5 million clones, around 98% seen once. General study results and limits: What limited the represented genetic and exposure-history diversity was the small number of donors. Some clonotypes were shared by all four sorted-subset donors, while others were not shared. The non-shared ones had lower generation probabilities than the shared ones.

Note on this clone: The antigen remains undetermined.

V lost 2 bases to trimming and J lost 2 bases, with 11 bases between them. The CDR3 has 14 amino acids. Germline CDR1 SGDLS, CDR2 YYNGEE. The sample taken for sequencing was naive CD4+ T cells sorted from blood. The subset is: CD45RA+ positively selected. The clonotype originates from a man aged 25 to 40 in good health. V gene TRBV9 combines with J gene TRBJ2-7; D gene ambiguous. As DNA, the CDR3 is TGTGCCAGCAGCGTTACGTTGGGTCCCTACGAGCAGTACTTC. It yields the protein CASSVTLGPYEQYF.